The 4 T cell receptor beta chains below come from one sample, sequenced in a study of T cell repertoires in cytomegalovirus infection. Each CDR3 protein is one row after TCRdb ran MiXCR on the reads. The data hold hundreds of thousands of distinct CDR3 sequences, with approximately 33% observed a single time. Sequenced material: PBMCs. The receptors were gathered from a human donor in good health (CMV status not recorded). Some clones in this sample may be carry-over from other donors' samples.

The CDR3 is CASSLVVGGVTGELFF. Written as DNA, the CDR3 is TGTGCCAGCAGCTTGGTGGTAGGGGGTGTCACCGGGGAGCTGTTTTTT. The chain employs TRBV5-5 and TRBJ2-2; TRBD1 is a possible D gene (6 bases). From germline, CDR1 is SGHKS and CDR2 YYEKEE (reference sequence). V was clipped by 0 bases and J by 4 bases, with 13 bases between them. This CDR3 is 16 amino acids long.

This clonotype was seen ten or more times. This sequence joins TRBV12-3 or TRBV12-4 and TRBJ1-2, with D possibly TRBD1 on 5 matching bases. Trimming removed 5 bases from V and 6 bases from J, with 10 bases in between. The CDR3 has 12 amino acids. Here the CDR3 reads CASSPRQNGYTF. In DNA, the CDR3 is TGTGCCAGCAGTCCACGACAGAATGGCTACACCTTC.

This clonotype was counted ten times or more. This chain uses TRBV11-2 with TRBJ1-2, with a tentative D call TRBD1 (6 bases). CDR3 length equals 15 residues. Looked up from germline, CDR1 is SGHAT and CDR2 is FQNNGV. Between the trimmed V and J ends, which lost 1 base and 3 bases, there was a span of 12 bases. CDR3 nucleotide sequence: TGTGCCAGCAGCTTAGGGGGACAACTCTACTATGGCTACACCTTC. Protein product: CASSLGGQLYYGYTF.

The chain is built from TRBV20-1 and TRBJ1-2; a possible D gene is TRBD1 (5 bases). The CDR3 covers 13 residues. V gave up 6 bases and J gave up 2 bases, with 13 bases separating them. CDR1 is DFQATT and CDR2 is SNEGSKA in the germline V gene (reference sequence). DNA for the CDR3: TGCAGTGCCGGGGCCGGGCCAAACTATGGCTACACCTTC. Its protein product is CSAGAGPNYGYTF.